The present T cell receptor (beta chain) was sequenced within a study of metastatic and nonmetastatic thyroid tumors. Study-wide context: Comparative analysis of repertoires was undertaken across blood and tumor or nodule tissue obtained from malignant and benign thyroid patients.

This clone was counted at least ten times. The antigen remains unidentified. Findings and limits, study-wide: Compared with benign nodules, malignant thyroid tumors were reported to have significantly higher TCR beta diversity in both blood and tumor.

The V end was cut by 3 bases, the J end by 8 bases, with 7 bases between. There are 11 residues in the CDR3. Germline CDR1 reads SQVTM; CDR2 reads ANQGSEA. Each patient came to thyroid surgery without any prior treatment (of any kind). As processed by the authors: Construction of a distant-metastasis classifier for papillary thyroid cancer relied on CDR3 differences across clinicopathological groups. TCRdb re-analyzed the PCR reads through MiXCR. The V and J calls were not made by the authors but by TCRdb's processing. The sample lists 100,000 or so clones; 14% to 15% were seen once. Sequencing was carried out using blood. The clonotype was recovered from a female donor with papillary thyroid cancer or a benign thyroid nodule (not recorded which). Some clones in this sample may be carry-over from other donors' samples. The gene calls are TRBV29-1 and TRBJ1-4; D is undetermined. The CDR3 reads CSVDSGEKLFF. The CDR3 DNA reads TGCAGCGTTGACAGCGGGGAAAAACTGTTTTTT.